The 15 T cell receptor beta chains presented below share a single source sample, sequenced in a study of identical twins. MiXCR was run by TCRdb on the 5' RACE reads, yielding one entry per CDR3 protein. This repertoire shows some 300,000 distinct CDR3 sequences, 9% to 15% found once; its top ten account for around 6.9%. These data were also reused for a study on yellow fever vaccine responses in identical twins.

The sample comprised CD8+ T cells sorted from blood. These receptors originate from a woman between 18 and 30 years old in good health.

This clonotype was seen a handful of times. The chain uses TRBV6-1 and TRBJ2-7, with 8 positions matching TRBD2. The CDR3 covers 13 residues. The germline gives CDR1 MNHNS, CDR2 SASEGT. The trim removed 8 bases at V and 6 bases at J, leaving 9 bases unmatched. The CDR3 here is CASGLALASEQYF. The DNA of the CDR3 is TGTGCCAGCGGACTAGCCTTAGCCTCCGAGCAGTACTTC.

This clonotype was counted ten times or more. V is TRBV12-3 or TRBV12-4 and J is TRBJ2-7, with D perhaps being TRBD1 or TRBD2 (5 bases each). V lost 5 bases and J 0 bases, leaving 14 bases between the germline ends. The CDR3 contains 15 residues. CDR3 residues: CASSQRGQGSYEQYF. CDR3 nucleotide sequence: TGTGCCAGCAGTCAGCGCGGGCAGGGCTCCTACGAGCAGTACTTC.

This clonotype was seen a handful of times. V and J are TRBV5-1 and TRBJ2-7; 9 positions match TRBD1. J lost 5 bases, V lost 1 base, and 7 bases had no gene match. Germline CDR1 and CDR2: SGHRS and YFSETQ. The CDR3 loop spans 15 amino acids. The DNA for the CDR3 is TGCGCCAGCAGCTTGATCTCGGACAGGGGCCACGAGCAGTACTTC. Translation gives CASSLISDRGHEQYF.

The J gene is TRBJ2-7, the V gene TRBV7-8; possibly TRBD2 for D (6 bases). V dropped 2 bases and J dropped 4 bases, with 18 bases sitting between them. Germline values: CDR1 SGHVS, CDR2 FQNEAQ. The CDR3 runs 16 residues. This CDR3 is CASSLKPRESTYEQYF. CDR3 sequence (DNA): TGTGCCAGCAGCTTAAAACCTCGGGAGTCCACGTACGAGCAGTACTTC.

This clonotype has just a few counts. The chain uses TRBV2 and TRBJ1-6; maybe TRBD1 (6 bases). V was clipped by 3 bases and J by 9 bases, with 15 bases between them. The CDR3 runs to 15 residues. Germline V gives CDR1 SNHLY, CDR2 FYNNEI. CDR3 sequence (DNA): TGTGCCAGCAGTGATTCGCCAGGGGTTACTTCACCCCTCCACTTT. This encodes CASSDSPGVTSPLHF.

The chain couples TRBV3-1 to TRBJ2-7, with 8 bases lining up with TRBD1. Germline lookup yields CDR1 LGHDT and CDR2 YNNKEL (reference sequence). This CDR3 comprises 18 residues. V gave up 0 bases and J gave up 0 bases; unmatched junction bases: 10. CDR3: CASSQDSYGTGDSYEQYF. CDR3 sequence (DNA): TGTGCCAGCAGCCAAGATTCCTACGGGACAGGTGACTCCTACGAGCAGTACTTC.

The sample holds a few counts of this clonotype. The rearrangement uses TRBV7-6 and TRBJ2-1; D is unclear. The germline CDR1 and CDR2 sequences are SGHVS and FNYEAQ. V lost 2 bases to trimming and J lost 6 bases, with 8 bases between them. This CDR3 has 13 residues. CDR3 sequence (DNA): TGTGCCAGCAGCTTATTCTCAGGCAATGAGCAGTTCTTC. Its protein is CASSLFSGNEQFF.

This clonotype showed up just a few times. CDR3 residues: CASSIGGAADTQYF. For the CDR3, the DNA is TGTGCCAGCAGCATTGGGGGGGCGGCAGATACGCAGTATTTT. The chain couples TRBV12-3 or TRBV12-4 to TRBJ2-3; possibly TRBD2 for D (7 bases). V was pared by 6 bases and J by 4 bases, with 14 bases between. This CDR3 spans 14 amino acids.

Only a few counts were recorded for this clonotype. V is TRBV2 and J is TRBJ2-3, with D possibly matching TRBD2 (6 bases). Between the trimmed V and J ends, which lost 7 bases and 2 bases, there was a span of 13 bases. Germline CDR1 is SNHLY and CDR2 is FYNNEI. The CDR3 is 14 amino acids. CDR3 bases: TGTGCCAGCAATTGGGACTTATACACAGATACGCAGTATTTT. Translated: CASNWDLYTDTQYF.

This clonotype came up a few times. CDR3 amino acids: CASSQTMGPSYEQYF. CDR3 nucleotide sequence: TGTGCCAGCAGCCAGACGATGGGCCCTTCCTACGAGCAGTACTTC. The V gene is TRBV7-9, the J gene TRBJ2-7; D gene unclear. Trimming pared 5 bases from V and 1 base from J, leaving 15 bases between. CDR1 and CDR2 (germline): SEHNR, FQNEAQ (reference sequence). The CDR3 contains 15 residues.

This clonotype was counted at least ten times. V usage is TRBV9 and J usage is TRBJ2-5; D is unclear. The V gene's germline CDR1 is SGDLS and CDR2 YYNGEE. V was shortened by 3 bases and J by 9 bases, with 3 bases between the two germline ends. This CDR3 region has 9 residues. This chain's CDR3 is CASSEAQYF. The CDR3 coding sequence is TGTGCCAGCAGCGAGGCCCAGTACTTC.

The CDR3 region is CASSVRTSPTDTQYF. CDR3 sequence (DNA): TGTGCCAGCAGCGTACGGACCTCCCCCACAGATACGCAGTATTTT. V is TRBV9 and J is TRBJ2-3; D is unclear. V lost 1 base and J 2 bases, leaving 11 bases between the germline ends. Germline CDR1 is SGDLS and CDR2 is YYNGEE. CDR3 size: 15 residues.

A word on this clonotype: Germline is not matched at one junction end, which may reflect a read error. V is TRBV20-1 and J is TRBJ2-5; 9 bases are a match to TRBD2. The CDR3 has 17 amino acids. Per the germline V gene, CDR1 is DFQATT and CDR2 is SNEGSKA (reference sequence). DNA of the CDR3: TGCTGTGCTAGTGGGACTAGCTCCCTGGCACGCCAAGAGACCCAGTACTTC. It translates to CCASGTSSLARQETQYF.

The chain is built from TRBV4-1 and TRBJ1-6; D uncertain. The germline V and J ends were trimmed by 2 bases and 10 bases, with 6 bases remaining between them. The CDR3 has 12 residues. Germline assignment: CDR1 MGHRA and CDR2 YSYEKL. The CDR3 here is CASSQTWSPLHF. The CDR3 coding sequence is TGCGCCAGCAGCCAAACATGGTCACCCCTCCACTTT.

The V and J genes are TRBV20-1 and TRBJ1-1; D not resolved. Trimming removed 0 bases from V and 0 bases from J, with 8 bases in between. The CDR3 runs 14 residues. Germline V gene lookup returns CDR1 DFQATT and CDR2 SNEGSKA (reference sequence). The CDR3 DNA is TGCAGTGCTAGAGAAGCCGTGATGAACACTGAAGCTTTCTTT. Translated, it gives CSAREAVMNTEAFF.